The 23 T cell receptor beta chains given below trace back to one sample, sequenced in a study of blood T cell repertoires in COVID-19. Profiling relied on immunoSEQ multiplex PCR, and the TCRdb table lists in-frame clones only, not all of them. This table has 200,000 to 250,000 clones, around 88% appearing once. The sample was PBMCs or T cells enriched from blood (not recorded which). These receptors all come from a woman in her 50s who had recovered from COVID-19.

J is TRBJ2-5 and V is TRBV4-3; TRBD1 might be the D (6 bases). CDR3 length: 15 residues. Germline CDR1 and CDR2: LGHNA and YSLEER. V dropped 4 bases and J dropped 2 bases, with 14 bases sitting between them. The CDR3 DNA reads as TGCGCCAGCAGCCCAACCCGGACAGAGCAAGAGACCCAGTACTTC. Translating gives CASSPTRTEQETQYF.

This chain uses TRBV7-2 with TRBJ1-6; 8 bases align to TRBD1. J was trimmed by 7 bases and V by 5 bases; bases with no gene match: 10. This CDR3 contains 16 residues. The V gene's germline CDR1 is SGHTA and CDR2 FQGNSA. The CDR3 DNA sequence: TGTGCCAGCAGCGCAGAGAGACAGGGGACGAATTCACCCCTCCACTTT. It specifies CASSAERQGTNSPLHF.

This CDR3 is CASSSGREDTQYF. CDR3 sequence (DNA): TGTGCCAGTTCTAGCGGGAGGGAAGATACGCAGTATTTT. The genes are TRBV19 and TRBJ2-3, with 12 bases matching TRBD2. The J segment lost 5 bases and the V segment lost 8 bases, leaving 2 bases of the junction unmatched. The V gene's germline CDR1 is LNHDA and CDR2 SQIVND (reference sequence). The CDR3 covers 13 residues. The variable domain in full, completed from reference TRBV19 and TRBJ2-3, reads DGGITQSPKYLFRKEGQNVTLSCEQNLNHDAMYWYRQDPGQGLRLIYYSQIVNDFQKGDIAEGYSVSREKKESFPLTVTSAQKNPTAFYLCASSSGREDTQYFGPGTRLTVL.

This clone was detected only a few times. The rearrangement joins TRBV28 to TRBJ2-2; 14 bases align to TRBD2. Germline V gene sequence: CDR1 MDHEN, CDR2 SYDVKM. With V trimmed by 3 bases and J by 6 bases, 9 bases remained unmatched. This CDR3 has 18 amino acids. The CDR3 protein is CASSFGGGLAGGPGELFF. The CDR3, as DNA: TGTGCCAGCAGTTTTGGAGGCGGACTAGCGGGAGGCCCCGGGGAGCTGTTTTTT.

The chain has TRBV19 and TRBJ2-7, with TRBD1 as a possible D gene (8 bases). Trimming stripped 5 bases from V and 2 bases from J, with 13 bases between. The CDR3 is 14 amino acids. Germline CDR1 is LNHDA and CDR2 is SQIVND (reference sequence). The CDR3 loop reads CASSSQGGPYEQYF. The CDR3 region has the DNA TGTGCCAGTAGTTCACAGGGGGGGCCCTACGAGCAGTACTTC.

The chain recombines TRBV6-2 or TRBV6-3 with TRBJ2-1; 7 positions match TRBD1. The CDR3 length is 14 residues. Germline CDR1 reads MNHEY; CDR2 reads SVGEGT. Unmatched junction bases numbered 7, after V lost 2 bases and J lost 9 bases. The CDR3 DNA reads TGTGCCAGCAGTTACCGCCGGACAGGCCGTGAGCAGTTCTTC. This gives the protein CASSYRRTGREQFF.

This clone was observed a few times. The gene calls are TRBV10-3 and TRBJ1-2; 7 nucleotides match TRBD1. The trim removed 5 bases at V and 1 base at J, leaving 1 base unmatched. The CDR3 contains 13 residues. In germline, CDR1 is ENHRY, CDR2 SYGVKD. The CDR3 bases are TGTGCCATCAGTAGACAGGGTAACTATGGCTACACCTTC. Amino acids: CAISRQGNYGYTF.

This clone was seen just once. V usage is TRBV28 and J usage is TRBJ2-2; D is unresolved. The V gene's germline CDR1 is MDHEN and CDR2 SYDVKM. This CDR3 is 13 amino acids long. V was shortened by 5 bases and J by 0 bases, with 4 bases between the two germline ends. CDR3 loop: CASSLPNTGELFF. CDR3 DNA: TGTGCCAGCAGTCTCCCGAACACCGGGGAGCTGTTTTTT.

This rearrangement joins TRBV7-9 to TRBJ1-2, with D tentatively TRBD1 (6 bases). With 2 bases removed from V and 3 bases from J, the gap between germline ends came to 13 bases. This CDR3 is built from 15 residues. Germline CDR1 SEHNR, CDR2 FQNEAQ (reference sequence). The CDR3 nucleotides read TGTGCCAGCAGCTTAAAACAGGGTGGGCACTATGGCTACACCTTC. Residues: CASSLKQGGHYGYTF.

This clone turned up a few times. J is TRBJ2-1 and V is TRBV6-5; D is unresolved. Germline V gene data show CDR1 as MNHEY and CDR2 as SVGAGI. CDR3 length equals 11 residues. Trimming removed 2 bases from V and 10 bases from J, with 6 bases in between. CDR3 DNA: TGTGCCAGCAGTTACGGTCGGGAGCAGTTCTTC. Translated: CASSYGREQFF.

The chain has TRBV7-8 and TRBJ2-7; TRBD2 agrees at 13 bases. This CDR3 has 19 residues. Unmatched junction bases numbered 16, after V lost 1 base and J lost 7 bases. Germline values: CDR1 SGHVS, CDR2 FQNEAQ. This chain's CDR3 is CASSLGTGKGLAGVWEQYF. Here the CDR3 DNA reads TGTGCCAGCAGCTTAGGGACGGGGAAAGGACTAGCGGGAGTGTGGGAGCAGTACTTC.

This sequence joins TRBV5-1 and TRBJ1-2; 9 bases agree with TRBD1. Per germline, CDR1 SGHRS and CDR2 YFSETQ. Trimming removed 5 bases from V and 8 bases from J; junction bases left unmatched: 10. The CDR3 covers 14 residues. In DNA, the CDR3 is TGCGCCAGCAGACCGGGACAGGGACTACGAGGCTACACCTTC. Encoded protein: CASRPGQGLRGYTF.

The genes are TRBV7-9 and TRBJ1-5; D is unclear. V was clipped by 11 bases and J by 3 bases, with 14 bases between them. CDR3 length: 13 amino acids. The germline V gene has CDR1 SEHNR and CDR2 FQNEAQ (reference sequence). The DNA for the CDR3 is TGTGCCCTTTCCTCAGGACTCAATCAGCCCCAGCATTTT. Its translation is CALSSGLNQPQHF.

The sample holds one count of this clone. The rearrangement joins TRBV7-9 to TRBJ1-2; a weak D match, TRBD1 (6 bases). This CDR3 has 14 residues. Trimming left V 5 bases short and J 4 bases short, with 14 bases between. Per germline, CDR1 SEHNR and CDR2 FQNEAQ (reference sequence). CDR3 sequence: CASSPRQETYGYTF. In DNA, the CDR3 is TGTGCCAGCAGCCCACGACAGGAGACCTATGGCTACACCTTC.

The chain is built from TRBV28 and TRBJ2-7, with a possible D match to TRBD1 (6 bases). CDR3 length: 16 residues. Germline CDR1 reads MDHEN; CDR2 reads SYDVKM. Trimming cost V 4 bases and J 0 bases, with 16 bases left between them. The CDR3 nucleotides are TGTGCCAGCAGTTCCCCCGGGACAAGAAGCTCCTACGAGCAGTACTTC. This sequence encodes CASSSPGTRSSYEQYF.

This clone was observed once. The CDR3: CASSPRGGSHNEQFF. The CDR3 DNA reads as TGTGCCAGCAGCCCTCGAGGAGGGAGCCACAATGAGCAGTTCTTC. The chain is built from TRBV3-1 (or the pseudogene TRBV3-2) and TRBJ2-1; perhaps TRBD2 as D (6 bases). Germline V gives CDR1 LGHDT, CDR2 YNNKEL (reference sequence). Trimming stripped 4 bases from V and 5 bases from J, with 15 bases between. The CDR3 has 15 residues.

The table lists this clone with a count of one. CDR3 protein: CASSSEAKGRYGYTF. CDR3 nucleotide sequence: TGTGCCAGCAGCTCCGAAGCGAAGGGGCGCTATGGCTACACCTTC. The rearrangement links TRBV3-1 (or the pseudogene TRBV3-2) to TRBJ1-2; tentative D call: TRBD1 (5 bases). V lost 5 bases and J 4 bases, leaving 17 bases between the germline ends. Per germline, CDR1 LGHDT and CDR2 YNNKEL (reference sequence). The CDR3 has 15 residues.

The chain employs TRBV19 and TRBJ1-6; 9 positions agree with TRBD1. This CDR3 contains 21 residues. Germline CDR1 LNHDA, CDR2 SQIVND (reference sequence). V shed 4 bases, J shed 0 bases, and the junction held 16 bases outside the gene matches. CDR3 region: CASSSRDRDRNRSSYNSPLHF. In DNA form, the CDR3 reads TGTGCCAGTAGTAGCCGGGACAGGGACCGCAATCGGAGCTCCTATAATTCACCCCTCCACTTT.

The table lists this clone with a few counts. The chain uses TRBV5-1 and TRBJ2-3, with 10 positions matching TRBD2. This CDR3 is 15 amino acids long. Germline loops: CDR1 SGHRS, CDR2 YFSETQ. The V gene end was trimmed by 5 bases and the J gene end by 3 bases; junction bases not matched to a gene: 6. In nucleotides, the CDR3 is TGCGCCAGCAGGTTACTAGCGGGGATAACAGATACGCAGTATTTT. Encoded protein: CASRLLAGITDTQYF.

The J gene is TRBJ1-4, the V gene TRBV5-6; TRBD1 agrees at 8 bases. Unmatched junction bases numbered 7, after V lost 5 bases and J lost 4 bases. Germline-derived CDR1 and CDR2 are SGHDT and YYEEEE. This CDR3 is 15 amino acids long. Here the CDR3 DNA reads TGTGCCAGCAGTGAGACAGGGGCCTATAATGAAAAACTGTTTTTT. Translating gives CASSETGAYNEKLFF. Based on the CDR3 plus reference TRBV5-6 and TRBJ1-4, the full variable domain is DAGVTQSPTHLIKTRGQQVTLRCSPKSGHDTVSWYQQALGQGPQFIFQYYEEEERQRGNFPDRFSGHQFPNYSSELNVNALLLGDSALYLCASSETGAYNEKLFFGSGTQLSVL.

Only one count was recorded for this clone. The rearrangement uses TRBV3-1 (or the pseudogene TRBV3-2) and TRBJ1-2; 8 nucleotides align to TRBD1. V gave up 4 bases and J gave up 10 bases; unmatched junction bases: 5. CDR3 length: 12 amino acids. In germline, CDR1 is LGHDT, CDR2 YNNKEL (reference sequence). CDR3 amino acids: CASSLRDRFYTF. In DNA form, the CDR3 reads TGTGCCAGCAGCCTCCGGGACAGGTTCTACACCTTC.

DNA for the CDR3: TGTGCCAGCAGCTTATCCGTGAGTCAGCCCCAGCATTTT. Protein sequence: CASSLSVSQPQHF. This rearrangement joins TRBV11-2 to TRBJ1-5; D call uncertain. The length of the CDR3 is 13 residues. Deletions cut 2 bases from V and 6 bases from J, with 8 bases between. CDR1 and CDR2 (germline): SGHAT, FQNNGV.

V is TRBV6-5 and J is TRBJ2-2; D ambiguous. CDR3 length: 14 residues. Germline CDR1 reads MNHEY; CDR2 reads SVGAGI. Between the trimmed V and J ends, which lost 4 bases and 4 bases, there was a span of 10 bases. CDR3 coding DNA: TGTGCCAGCAGTTGGGCTCACGCCACCGGGGAGCTGTTTTTT. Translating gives CASSWAHATGELFF.